This T cell receptor (beta chain) was recovered during a study of cytomegalovirus exposure and HLA in healthy donors (dated by TCRdb to the late 2010s). The study in broad terms: According to an earlier analysis of a few hundred of the donors, some 170 million T cells yielded 117 million unique TCR beta sequences and approximately 300 Gb of sequence data. A few DR-DQ haplotypes were handled as single units for association and clustering because linkage in the cohort was strong. In a later analysis, previously published TCR beta repertoires from fewer than 750 donors were re-analyzed and high-resolution HLA genotyping was added so that TCR occurrence patterns could be studied. Among around 400 genotyped donors of the cohort, an average of roughly 230,000 unique TCR beta nucleotide sequences was sequenced per donor, of which 15% to 20% were non-productive. Typing coverage differed by locus: A, B, C, DRB1 and DQB1 were typed in roughly 620-640 donors, DQA1 in roughly 510, DPA1 in 600 to 610, and DPB1 in just under 490. In addition to the first cohort of around 670 subjects, a separate validation cohort of approximately 130 different subjects was used. The aim of the study was to test whether cataloging public T cell receptors could identify signatures of past pathogen exposure. Both class I and class II loci were covered by HLA typing, at four-digit resolution. Genome-wide SNP genotypes for about 65% of the roughly 670 donors were used in a later genetic analysis, which treated that subset as a discovery cohort. All discovery cohort repertoires had been generated using a single sequencing platform. Of the 398 genotyped donors, over 65% fell in the genetic ancestry cluster associated with self-reported Caucasian donors. An earlier analysis of several hundred of the donors applied high-throughput TCR beta sequencing to assess whether each TCR beta V gene segment acted as functional or pseudogenic. Around 320 gigabases of sequencing data and 78 million or so unique TCR sequences were included in an early release covering roughly 600 HLA-typed donors. The T cell repertoires of about 700 subjects were profiled by immunosequencing and related to cytomegalovirus serostatus. High-throughput TCR immunosequencing, statistical association of individual TCRs with disease status, and machine learning were combined to predict cytomegalovirus infection status. Rather than drawing on any new phenotypic data, the later analysis identified candidate immune exposures from TCR beta sequences and the way those sequences occurred across donors. Donor age, sex, ethnicity and CMV serostatus were collected together with the repertoire data. Broad study findings and their caveats: A group of highly shared sequence variants was considered likely to be a technical artifact of the sequencing pipeline. According to a later analysis, parvovirus B19, influenza, CMV and Epstein-Barr virus appeared linked to several top co-occurrence clusters. Because the 87-base-pair reads could not distinguish some IMGT-functional V segments, including TRBV6-2 and TRBV6-3, those segments were excluded. Compared with equally common non-associated chains, HLA-associated TCR beta chains in a later analysis were more clonally expanded and had lower generation probabilities. CMV serostatus was the only immune exposure information available for the cohort. According to a later analysis, TCR association rates differed among HLA loci, with DRB1 alleles showing the most associated TCRs and HLA-C alleles showing the fewest. A further reported finding was that TCR beta sequences accurately predicted the HLA-A and HLA-B alleles for most subjects in the first cohort. Across donors, most TCR sequences were observed very rarely, whereas some public TCRs were present in many individuals. The authors suggested that the approach could potentially be extended to other disease states and immunological phenotypes. The classifier was reported to diagnose cytomegalovirus status with high specificity and sensitivity in both the original and validation cohorts. When HLA alleles, especially DR and DQ, strongly co-occurred, TCR associations were difficult to assign to individual alleles. This cohort had only TCR beta chains sequenced, and the lack of alpha or paired-chain data limited which features could be detected. Specific HLA alleles were associated with roughly 16,000 TCR beta sequences at a false discovery rate of 0.05 in a later analysis. In a later genetic analysis, fewer N-insertions in productive TCRs were reported among donors in an Asian-associated ancestry cluster than the roughly 710-donor mean. The study gave a list of about 150 TCR beta chains associated with cytomegalovirus. Broadly in line with IMGT annotations, most TCR beta V segments showed up in productive rearrangements about 90% or about 30% of the time in an earlier analysis of 450 to 750 of the donors. Roughly 15 rarely observed V segments, including chromosome 9 orphons, were excluded from the earlier analysis of almost 600 of the donors because counts were too low. Sequencing depth was assumed to be roughly uniform across donors in the presence/absence analyses, though that assumption may not hold. An association between a missense DCLRE1C variant and V-gene and J-gene trimming of TCR beta chains was found in a later genetic analysis and replicated in an independent cohort. Most CMV-associated TCR beta chains appeared to be HLA-restricted in a later analysis, and the HLA associations seemed to be driven largely by CMV exposure. Because HLA typing was missing for some donors at each locus, association tests included only the typed subset. A few of the identified cytomegalovirus-associated TCR beta chains were confirmed in vitro to be specific for cytomegalovirus antigens. Correlated functional status among segregating V segments might be attributable to linkage disequilibrium, but an unknown experimental factor could not be ruled out.

Its CDR3 holds 17 amino acids, cysteine through phenylalanine. Only the CDR3 DNA is retained, 51 bases long and in frame from the first base. Trimming takes 4 bases off V and 10 bases off J; junction bases not matched to a gene: 15. The germline V gene sets CDR1 to SGHRS and CDR2 to YFSETQ. Turning to this clone: Its antigen has not been determined. Per-base qualities were not stored, and no clone one base away is much larger.

The cohort consisted of hundreds of healthy bone marrow donors. Cohort members were all nominally healthy when sampled, although unrecorded immune exposures were likely present. The donor was CMV seropositive and belonged to the group of 250 to 300 seropositive cohort members. Every donor gave a peripheral blood sample, and the peripheral blood mononuclear cells from that sample were used for TCR beta sequencing. The Qiagen DNeasy Blood Extraction Kit was used to extract genomic DNA from the blood cell samples. The library was generated by the immunoSEQ multiplex PCR assay. A mixture of 60 forward primers for TCR Vbeta segments and 13 reverse primers for TCR Jbeta segments was used in the multiplex PCR. A multiplex PCR assay on genomic DNA amplified the CDR3 region of rearranged TCR beta genes. Amplified TCR beta libraries were sequenced as 87-base-pair reads on the Illumina HiSeq System. As for how the authors treated the data: In a later analysis, around 80 million unique TCR beta chains were counted across the roughly 700 repertoires, and about 10 million of these chains were shared by at least two donors. To remove PCR and sequencing errors, raw reads were error-corrected and collapsed into unique sequences using a nearest-neighbor algorithm that merged closely related sequences. To assign V, D and J gene segments, CDR3 sequences were aligned to IMGT reference sequences. For a sequence to be retained, at least a six-nucleotide match to both a V gene segment and a J gene segment was required. A rearrangement counted as productive if the CDR3 had no stop codons and remained in frame with V and J, and every other rearrangement counted as non-productive. Following IMGT convention, CDR3 was defined as the stretch from the second conserved V-encoded cysteine up to the conserved J-encoded phenylalanine. The earlier analysis of about 570 of the donors excluded any sequence lacking an unambiguous match to a single V gene segment. In an earlier analysis of roughly 500 of the donors, V segments were called functional above 56.7% productive rearrangements and were called segregating when the between-donor standard deviation exceeded 5%. A statistical classification framework was built to diagnose cytomegalovirus status from the catalog of TCR beta chain sequences. A later analysis assigned V and J genes by comparing TCR nucleotide sequences with IMGT/GENE-DB human TR gene sequences. In a later analysis, CDR3 sequences and most-parsimonious VDJ recombination scenarios were assigned using the TCRdist pipeline. In a later analysis, each TCR beta chain was defined by its CDR3 amino acid sequence together with its V-gene family, and reads without a unique V-gene family were excluded. A later analysis removed 550 to 700 highly shared, low-generation-probability nucleotide sequences to deal with suspected cross-contamination and a sequencing artifact. For each public chain, a later analysis derived a clonal expansion index from normalized ranks of inferred template counts within each repertoire. Generation probabilities in a later analysis came from a VDJ recombination model fitted to out-of-frame rearrangements, and those results were checked against IGoR. In a later analysis, TCR-TCR, TCR-HLA and TCR-CMV co-occurrence was scored with hypergeometric tests, and a repertoire-size bias correction was applied to TCR pairs. A later analysis estimated false discovery rates by permuting HLA or CMV assignments 20 times. A later analysis grouped co-occurring TCRs with DBSCAN, adding TCRdist sequence similarity when clustering within HLA-allele-positive subsets. Co-occurrence clustering excluded repertoires with fewer than 30,000 or more than 120,000 public chains, plus five with anomalous nucleotide sharing. The source is immuneACCESS, and TCRdb retained only in-frame sequences with V and J called. Part of the clones is not carried over; for the studies checked, unresolved V genes explain less than half of this, and the remainder is unexplained. The D gene and trimming were derived from the DNA, and the V and J assignments and clone size from that table. A total of 200,000 or so clones appear in this sample, around four fifths of them only once. The ten largest account for 6.5% of the sample.

The sequencing sample was made of PBMCs. This TCR came from a woman in her fifties or sixties in good health and CMV-seropositive. The chain is assembled from TRBV5-1 and TRBJ2-3, with 13 bases aligning to TRBD2. At the DNA level, the sequence is TGCGCCAGCAGCCCGGGACTAGCGGGACCACCCACATGGGCGCAGTATTTT. It encodes CASSPGLAGPPTWAQYF.